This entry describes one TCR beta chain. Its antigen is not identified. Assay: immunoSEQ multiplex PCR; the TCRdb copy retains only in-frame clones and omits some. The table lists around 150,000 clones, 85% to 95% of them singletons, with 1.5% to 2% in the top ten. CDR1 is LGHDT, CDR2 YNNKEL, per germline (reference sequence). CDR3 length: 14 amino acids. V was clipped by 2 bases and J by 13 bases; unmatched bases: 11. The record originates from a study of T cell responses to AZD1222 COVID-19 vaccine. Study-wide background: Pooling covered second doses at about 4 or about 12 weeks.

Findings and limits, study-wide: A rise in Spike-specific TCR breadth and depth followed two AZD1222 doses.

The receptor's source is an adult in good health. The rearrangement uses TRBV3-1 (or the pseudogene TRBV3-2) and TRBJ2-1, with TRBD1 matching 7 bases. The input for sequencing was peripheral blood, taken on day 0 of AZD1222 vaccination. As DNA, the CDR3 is TGTGCCAGCAGCCAACCAGGGGGTATTAGAAGTCAGTTCTTC. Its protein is CASSQPGGIRSQFF.